This record covers a single TCR beta chain. The data stem from a study of technical replicates of blood from a few donors. Clones were sequenced by immunoSEQ multiplex PCR, and TCRdb holds only the in-frame ones, with some missing. The table includes tens of thousands of clones, around 95% detected once. The CDR3 is 12 residues long. Deletions cut 4 bases from V and 8 bases from J, with 12 bases between. From germline, CDR1 is SGHDT and CDR2 YYEEEE. What was sequenced was PBMCs. This TCR came from a human donor in good health. Some clones in this sample may be carry-over from other donors' samples. This chain uses TRBV5-6 with TRBJ1-2; a possible D gene is TRBD1 (5 bases). The CDR3 here is CASSRSTAGYTF. The CDR3 DNA follows: TGTGCCAGCAGCCGGTCGACAGCCGGCTACACCTTC.